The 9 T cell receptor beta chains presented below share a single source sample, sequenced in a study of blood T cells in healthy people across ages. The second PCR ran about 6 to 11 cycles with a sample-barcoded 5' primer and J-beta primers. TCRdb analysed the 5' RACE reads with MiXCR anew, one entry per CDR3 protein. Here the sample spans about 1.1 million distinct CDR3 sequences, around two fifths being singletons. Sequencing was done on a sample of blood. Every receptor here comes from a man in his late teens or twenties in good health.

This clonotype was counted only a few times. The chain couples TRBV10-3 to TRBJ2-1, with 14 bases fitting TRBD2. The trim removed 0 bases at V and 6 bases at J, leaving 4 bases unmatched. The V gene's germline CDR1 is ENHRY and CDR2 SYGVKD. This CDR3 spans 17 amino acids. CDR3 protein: CAISESRLAGGPNEQFF. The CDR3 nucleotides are TGTGCCATCAGTGAGTCGAGACTAGCGGGGGGGCCCAATGAGCAGTTCTTC.

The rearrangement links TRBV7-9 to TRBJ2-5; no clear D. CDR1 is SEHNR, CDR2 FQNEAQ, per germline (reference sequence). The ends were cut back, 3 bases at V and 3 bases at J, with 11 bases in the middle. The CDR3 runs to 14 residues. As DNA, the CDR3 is TGTGCCAGCAGCTTGTCCAACGTGGAAGAGACCCAGTACTTC. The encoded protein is CASSLSNVEETQYF.

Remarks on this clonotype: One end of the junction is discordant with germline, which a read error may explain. DNA for the CDR3: TGTGCCAGCAGCTTAGGCCTCCGGACAGGGGGCTCCTACAATGAGCGGTTCTTC. Its protein is CASSLGLRTGGSYNERFF. The genes are TRBV7-9 and TRBJ2-1, with TRBD1 matching 11 bases. CDR1 and CDR2 from the germline V gene are SEHNR and FQNEAQ (reference sequence). The CDR3 consists of 18 residues. Combining the CDR3 with reference TRBV7-9 and TRBJ2-1 gives the whole variable domain DTGVSQNPRHKITKRGQNVTFRCDPISEHNRLYWYRQTLGQGPEFLTYFQNEAQLEKSRLLSDRFSAERPKGSFSTLEIQRTEQGDSAMYLCASSLGLRTGGSYNERFFGPGTRLTVL.

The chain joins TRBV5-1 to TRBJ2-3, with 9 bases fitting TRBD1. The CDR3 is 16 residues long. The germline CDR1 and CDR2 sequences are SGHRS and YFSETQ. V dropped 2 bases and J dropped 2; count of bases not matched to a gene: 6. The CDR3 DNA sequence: TGCGCCAGCAGCTTCGGGACAGGGCGTGACACAGATACGCAGTATTTT. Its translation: CASSFGTGRDTDTQYF.

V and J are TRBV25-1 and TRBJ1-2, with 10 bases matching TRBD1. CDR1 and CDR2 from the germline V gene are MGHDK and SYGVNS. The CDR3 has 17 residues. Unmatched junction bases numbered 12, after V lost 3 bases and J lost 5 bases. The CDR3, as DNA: TGTGCCAGCAGTGATCCCGGGACAGGGGAGCCTACTTATGGCTACACCTTC. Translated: CASSDPGTGEPTYGYTF.

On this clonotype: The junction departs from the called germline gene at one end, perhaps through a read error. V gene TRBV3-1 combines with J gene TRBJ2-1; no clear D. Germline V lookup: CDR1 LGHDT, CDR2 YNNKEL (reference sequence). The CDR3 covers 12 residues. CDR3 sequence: CVSSQVVHEQFF. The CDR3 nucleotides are TGTGTCAGCAGCCAAGTTGTACATGAGCAGTTCTTC.

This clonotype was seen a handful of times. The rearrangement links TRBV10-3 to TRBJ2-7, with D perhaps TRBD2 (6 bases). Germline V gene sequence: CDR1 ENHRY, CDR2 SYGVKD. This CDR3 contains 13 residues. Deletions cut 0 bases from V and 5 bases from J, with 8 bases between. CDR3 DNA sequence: TGTGCCATCAGTGAGTCGGGGGGAGACGAGCAGTACTTC. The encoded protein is CAISESGGDEQYF.

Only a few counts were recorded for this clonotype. CDR3 region: CATSEAGTSNEAFF. The CDR3 region has the DNA TGTGCCACCAGTGAAGCCGGGACAAGCAATGAAGCTTTCTTT. The chain is built from TRBV24-1 and TRBJ1-1, with a weak D call TRBD1 (6 bases). The V and J ends lost 4 bases and 7 bases respectively, with 15 bases between them. The CDR3 covers 14 residues. Germline V CDR1 and CDR2: KGHDR, SFDVKD.

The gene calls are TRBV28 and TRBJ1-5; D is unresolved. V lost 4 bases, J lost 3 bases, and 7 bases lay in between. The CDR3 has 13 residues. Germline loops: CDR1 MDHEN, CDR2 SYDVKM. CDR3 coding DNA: TGTGCCAGCAGTTGGGGAGTCAATCAGCCCCAGCATTTT. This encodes CASSWGVNQPQHF.